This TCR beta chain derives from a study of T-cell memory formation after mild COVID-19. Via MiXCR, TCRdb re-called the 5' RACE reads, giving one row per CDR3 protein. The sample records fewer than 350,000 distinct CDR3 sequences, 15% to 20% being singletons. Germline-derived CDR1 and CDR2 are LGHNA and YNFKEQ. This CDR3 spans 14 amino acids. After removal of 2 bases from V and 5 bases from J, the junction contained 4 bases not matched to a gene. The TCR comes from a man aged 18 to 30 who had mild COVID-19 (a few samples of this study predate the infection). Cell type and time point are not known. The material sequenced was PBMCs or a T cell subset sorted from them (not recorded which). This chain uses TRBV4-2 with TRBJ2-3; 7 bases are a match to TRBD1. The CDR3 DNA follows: TGTGCCAGCAGCCAACAGGGGGTCCGAGATACGCAGTATTTT. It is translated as CASSQQGVRDTQYF.